The entry that follows covers one T cell receptor beta chain sequence. Germline assignment: CDR1 MNHNS and CDR2 SASEGT. V gave up 4 bases and J gave up 3 bases, with 16 bases separating them. The CDR3 sequence is 16 residues long. The data belong to a study of T cell responses to AZD1222 COVID-19 vaccine. The method was immunoSEQ multiplex PCR; TCRdb's version includes in-frame clones alone and lacks a portion of them. Of approximately 190,000 clones listed, approximately 90% are singletons. The clonotype was recovered from an adult in good health. The genes are TRBV6-1 and TRBJ1-3; perhaps TRBD1 as D (6 bases). Sequences were derived from peripheral blood, sampled on day 0 of AZD1222 vaccination. The CDR3 reads CASSGYTGSGGNTIYF. CDR3 bases: TGTGCCAGCAGTGGTTATACAGGGTCTGGTGGAAACACCATATATTTT.